This section outlines one T cell receptor beta chain sequence together with its context. Trimming took 2 bases from V and 10 from J, leaving 10 bases between them. CDR1 is SGHNT, CDR2 YYREEE, per germline (reference sequence). There are 12 residues in the CDR3. Produced via immunoSEQ multiplex PCR; TCRdb's table is partial and in-frame only. The table records about 130,000 clones, approximately 92% of them present only once. This entry comes from a study of control samples from healthy donors and cancer patients. The chain is built from TRBV5-4 and TRBJ2-1; a weak D match, TRBD1 (6 bases). The sequence was obtained from a man aged 18 to 30 in good health. The sample consisted of blood. Here the CDR3 DNA reads TGTGCCAGCAGCTTCGGACAGCGAGAGCAGTTCTTC. Amino acid sequence: CASSFGQREQFF.